This T cell receptor beta chain was recorded in a study of blood T cell repertoires in COVID-19. Overall study context: COVID-19 samples collected from the United States, Italy and Spain covered acute and convalescent phases. T cells, B-cell-depleted T cells, or PBMCs supplied cDNA or gDNA.

Original methodology: Amplifying reference gene primers gave estimates of nucleated cell counts. TCRdb's table, derived via immunoSEQ multiplex PCR, lists solely in-frame clones and lacks some. D and trimming were read from the DNA, whereas the V and J calls and clone size are those reported in that table. This table holds more than 200,000 clones, approximately 81% found once. In its sample, this clone was seen a few times. Germline V CDR1 and CDR2: SGHAT, FQDESV (reference sequence). Deletions cut 4 bases from V and 2 bases from J, with 17 bases between. The length of the CDR3 is 16 residues. Sequenced sample: peripheral blood. This rearrangement joins TRBV11-1 to TRBJ2-5; D perhaps matches TRBD1 (6 bases). This receptor was obtained from a man in his 60s with acute or convalescent COVID-19. CDR3 residues: CASSSPKGDLQETQYF. The CDR3 DNA follows: TGTGCCAGCAGCTCCCCCAAGGGGGACCTTCAAGAGACCCAGTACTTC. Full variable domain (outside the CDR3, taken from reference TRBV11-1 and TRBJ2-5): EAEVAQSPRYKITEKSQAVAFWCDPISGHATLYWYRQILGQGPELLVQFQDESVVDDSQLPKDRFSAERLKGVDSTLKIQPAELGDSAMYLCASSSPKGDLQETQYFGPGTRLLVL.